This T cell receptor beta chain was recorded in a study of vaccination and CD4 T cells after COVID-19. At the level of the study: Post-vaccine sampling followed dose two by a median about 69 days (range 14 to 241).

The study's findings and limits: Spike mono-reactivity was evident in 304 of the 307 vaccine-specific clones derived from convalescent patients.

The treatment is: roughly ten-day PBMC culture with coronavirus spike peptide pools or control peptides (ViraFEST assay). Researchers collected the unexposed donor's CD4+ T cells before the COVID-19 pandemic (2011-2018). A remark on this clonotype: Antigen: not known.

With the Oncomine TCR Beta short-read assay, DNA from cultured CD4+ T cells was sequenced. In TCRdb, the PCR reads were re-called with MiXCR into one record per CDR3 protein. The sample records around 7,800 distinct CDR3 sequences, roughly 61% being singletons. The CDR3 is 17 amino acids. Germline CDR1 DFQATT, CDR2 SNEGSKA (reference sequence). Trimming removed 1 base from V and 4 bases from J; junction bases left unmatched: 7. The chain couples TRBV20-1 to TRBJ2-5; 15 bases align to TRBD2. Sequenced sample: CD4+ T cells from blood, cultured in vitro. This clonotype originated in a human donor in good health. The CDR3: CSARGGTSGGPVETQYF. In nucleotides, the CDR3 is TGCAGTGCTAGAGGGGGGACTAGCGGGGGGCCGGTAGAGACCCAGTACTTC.